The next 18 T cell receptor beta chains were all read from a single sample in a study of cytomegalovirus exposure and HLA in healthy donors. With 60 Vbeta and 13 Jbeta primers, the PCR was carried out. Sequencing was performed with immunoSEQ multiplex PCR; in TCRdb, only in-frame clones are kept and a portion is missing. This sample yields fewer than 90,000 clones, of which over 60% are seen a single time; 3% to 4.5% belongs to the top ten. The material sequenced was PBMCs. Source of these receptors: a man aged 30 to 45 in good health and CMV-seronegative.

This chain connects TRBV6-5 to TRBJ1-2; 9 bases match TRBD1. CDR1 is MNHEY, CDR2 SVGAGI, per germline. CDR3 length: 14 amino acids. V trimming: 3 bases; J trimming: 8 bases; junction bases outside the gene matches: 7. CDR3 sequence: CASSYLDRGLGYTF. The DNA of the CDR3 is TGTGCCAGCAGTTATTTGGACAGGGGTCTCGGCTACACCTTC.

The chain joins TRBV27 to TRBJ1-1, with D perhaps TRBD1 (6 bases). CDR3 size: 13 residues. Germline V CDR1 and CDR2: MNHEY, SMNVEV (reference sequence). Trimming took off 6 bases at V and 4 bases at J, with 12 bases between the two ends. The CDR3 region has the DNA TGTGCCAGCAGGCTAAAAGGGGGCACTGAAGCTTTCTTT. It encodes CASRLKGGTEAFF.

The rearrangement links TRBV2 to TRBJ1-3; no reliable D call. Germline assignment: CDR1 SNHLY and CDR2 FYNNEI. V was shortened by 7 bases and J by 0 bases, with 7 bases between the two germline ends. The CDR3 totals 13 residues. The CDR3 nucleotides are TGTGCCAGCAATACAGTCTCTGGAAACACCATATATTTT. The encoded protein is CASNTVSGNTIYF.

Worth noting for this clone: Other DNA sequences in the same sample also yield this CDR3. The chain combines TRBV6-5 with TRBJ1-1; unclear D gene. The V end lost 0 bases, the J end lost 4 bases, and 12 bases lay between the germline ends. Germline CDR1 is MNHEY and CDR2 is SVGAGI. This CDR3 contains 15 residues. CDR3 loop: CASSYSGAWPTEAFF. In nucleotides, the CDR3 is TGTGCCAGCAGTTACTCGGGAGCTTGGCCCACTGAAGCTTTCTTT.

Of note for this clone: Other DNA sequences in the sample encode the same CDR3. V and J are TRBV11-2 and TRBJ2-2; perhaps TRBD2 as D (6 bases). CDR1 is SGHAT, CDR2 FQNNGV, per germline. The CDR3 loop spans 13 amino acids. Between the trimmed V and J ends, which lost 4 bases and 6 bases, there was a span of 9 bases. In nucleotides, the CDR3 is TGTGCCAGCAGCTCAAGGGACTCCGGGGAGCTGTTTTTT. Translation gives CASSSRDSGELFF.

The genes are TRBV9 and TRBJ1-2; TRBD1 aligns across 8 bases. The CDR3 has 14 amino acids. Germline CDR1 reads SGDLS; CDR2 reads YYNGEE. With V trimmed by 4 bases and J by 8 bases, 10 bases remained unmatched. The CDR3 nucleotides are TGTGCCAGCAGCCTCACGGACAGGGCGAACGGCTACACCTTC. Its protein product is CASSLTDRANGYTF.

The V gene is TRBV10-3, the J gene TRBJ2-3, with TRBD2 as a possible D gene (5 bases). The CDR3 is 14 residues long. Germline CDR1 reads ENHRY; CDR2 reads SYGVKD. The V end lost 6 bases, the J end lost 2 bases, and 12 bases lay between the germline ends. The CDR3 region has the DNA TGTGCCATCAGCCACAGCGGTGACACAGATACGCAGTATTTT. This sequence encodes CAISHSGDTDTQYF.

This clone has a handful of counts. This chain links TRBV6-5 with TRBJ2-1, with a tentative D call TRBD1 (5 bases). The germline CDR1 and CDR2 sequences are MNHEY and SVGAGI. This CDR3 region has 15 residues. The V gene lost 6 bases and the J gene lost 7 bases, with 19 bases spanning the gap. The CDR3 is CASRIRVGRFNEQFF. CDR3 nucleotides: TGTGCCAGCAGAATCAGGGTCGGGCGATTTAATGAGCAGTTCTTC.

CDR3 coding DNA: TGTGCCAGTAGTGTTCACCGGGACAGCTATAGCAATCAGCCCCAGCATTTT. Protein product: CASSVHRDSYSNQPQHF. The chain links TRBV19 to TRBJ1-5, with TRBD1 matching over 7 bases. V gave up 5 bases and J gave up 0 bases; unmatched junction bases: 10. The length of the CDR3 is 17 residues. Germline CDR1 and CDR2: LNHDA and SQIVND (reference sequence). Variable domain in full (rest from reference TRBV19 and TRBJ1-5): DGGITQSPKYLFRKEGQNVTLSCEQNLNHDAMYWYRQDPGQGLRLIYYSQIVNDFQKGDIAEGYSVSREKKESFPLTVTSAQKNPTAFYLCASSVHRDSYSNQPQHFGDGTRLSIL.

CDR3 protein: CASSSRGGEGQPQHF. DNA for the CDR3: TGCGCCAGCAGCTCCCGGGGGGGGGAGGGTCAGCCCCAGCATTTT. V is TRBV4-1 and J is TRBJ1-5, with D tentatively TRBD1 (5 bases). The CDR3 has 15 amino acids. Germline CDR1 MGHRA, CDR2 YSYEKL. Between the trimmed V and J ends, which lost 5 bases and 6 bases, there was a span of 17 bases.

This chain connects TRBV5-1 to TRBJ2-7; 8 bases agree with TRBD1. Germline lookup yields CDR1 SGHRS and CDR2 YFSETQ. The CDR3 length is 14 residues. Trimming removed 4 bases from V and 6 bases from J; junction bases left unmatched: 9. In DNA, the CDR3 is TGCGCCAGCAGCCCGGGACAGGAATTCGGCGAGCAGTACTTC. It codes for CASSPGQEFGEQYF.

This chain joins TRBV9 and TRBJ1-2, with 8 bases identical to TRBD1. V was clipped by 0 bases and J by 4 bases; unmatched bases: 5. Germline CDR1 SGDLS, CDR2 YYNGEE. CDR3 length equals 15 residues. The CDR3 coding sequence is TGTGCCAGCAGCGTAGACGACAGGGGAGGCTATGGCTACACCTTC. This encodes CASSVDDRGGYGYTF.

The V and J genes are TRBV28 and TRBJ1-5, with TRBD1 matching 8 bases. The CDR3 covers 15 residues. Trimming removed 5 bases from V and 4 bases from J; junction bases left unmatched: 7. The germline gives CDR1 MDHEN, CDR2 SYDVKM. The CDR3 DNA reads TGTGCCAGCAGTACCGGGACAGGCTTTAATCAGCCCCAGCATTTT. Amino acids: CASSTGTGFNQPQHF.

Written as DNA, the CDR3 is TGTGCCAGCAGATATGGGACTAGCGTCGTAAATGAGCAGTTCTTC. Encoded protein: CASRYGTSVVNEQFF. The J gene is TRBJ2-1, the V gene TRBV28; 10 nucleotides match TRBD2. This CDR3 is built from 15 residues. CDR1 and CDR2 (germline): MDHEN, SYDVKM. V trimming: 6 bases; J trimming: 7 bases; junction bases outside the gene matches: 9. The full variable domain, with the rest looked up from reference TRBV28 and TRBJ2-1, is DVKVTQSSRYLVKRTGEKVFLECVQDMDHENMFWYRQDPGLGLRLIYFSYDVKMKEKGDIPEGYSVSREKKERFSLILESASTNQTSMYLCASRYGTSVVNEQFFGPGTRLTVL.

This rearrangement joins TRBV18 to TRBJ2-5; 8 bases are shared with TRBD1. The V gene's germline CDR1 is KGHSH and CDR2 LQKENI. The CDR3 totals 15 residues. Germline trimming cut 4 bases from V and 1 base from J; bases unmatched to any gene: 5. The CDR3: CASSQTGAIQETQYF. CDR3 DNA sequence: TGTGCCAGCTCACAGACAGGGGCGATCCAAGAGACCCAGTACTTC.

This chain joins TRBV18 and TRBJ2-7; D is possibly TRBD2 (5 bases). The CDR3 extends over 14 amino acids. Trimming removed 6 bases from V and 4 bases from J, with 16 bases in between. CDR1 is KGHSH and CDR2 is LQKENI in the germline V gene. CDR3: CASSPRDGIYEQYF. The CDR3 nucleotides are TGTGCCAGCTCCCCGAGGGATGGGATATACGAGCAGTACTTC.

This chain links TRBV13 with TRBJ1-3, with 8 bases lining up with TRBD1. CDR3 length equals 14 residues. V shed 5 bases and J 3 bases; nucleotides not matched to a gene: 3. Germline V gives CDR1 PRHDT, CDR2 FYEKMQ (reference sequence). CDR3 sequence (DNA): TGTGCCAGCAGCGAGACAGGGGTTGGAAACACCATATATTTT. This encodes CASSETGVGNTIYF. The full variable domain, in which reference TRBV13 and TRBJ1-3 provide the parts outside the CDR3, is AAGVIQSPRHLIKEKRETATLKCYPIPRHDTVYWYQQGPGQDPQFLISFYEKMQSDKGSIPDRFSAQQFSDYHSELNMSSLELGDSALYFCASSETGVGNTIYFGEGSWLTVV.

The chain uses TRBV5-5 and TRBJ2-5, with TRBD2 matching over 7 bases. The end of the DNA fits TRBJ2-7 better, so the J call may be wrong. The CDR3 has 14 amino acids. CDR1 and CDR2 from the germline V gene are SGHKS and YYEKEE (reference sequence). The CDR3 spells CASSLTSEIYEQYF. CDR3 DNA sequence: TGTGCCAGCAGCTTGACTAGCGAAATATACGAGCAGTACTTC.